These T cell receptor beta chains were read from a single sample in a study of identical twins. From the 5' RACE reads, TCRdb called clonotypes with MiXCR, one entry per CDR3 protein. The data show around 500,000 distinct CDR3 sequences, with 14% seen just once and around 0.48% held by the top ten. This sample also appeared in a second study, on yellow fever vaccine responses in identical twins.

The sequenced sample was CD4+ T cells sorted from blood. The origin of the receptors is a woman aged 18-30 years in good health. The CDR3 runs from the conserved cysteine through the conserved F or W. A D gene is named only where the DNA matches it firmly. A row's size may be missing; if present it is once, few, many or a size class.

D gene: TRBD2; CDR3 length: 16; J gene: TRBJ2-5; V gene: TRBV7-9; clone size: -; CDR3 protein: CASSLGQAGGGETQYF; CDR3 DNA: TGTGCCAGCAGCCTAGGACAAGCGGGAGGTGGGGAGACCCAGTACTTC
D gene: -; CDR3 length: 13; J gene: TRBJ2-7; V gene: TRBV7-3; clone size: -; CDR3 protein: CASSPPGVNEQYF; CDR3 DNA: TGTGCCAGCAGCCCCCCGGGAGTGAACGAGCAGTACTTC
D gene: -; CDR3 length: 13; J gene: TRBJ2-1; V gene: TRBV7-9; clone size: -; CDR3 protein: CASSILQGHEQFF; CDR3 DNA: TGTGCCAGCAGTATTCTCCAGGGGCATGAGCAGTTCTTC
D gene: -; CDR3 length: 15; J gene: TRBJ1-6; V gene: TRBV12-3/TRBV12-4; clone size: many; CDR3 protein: CASSLALEAHSPLHF; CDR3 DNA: TGTGCCAGCAGTTTAGCGCTAGAGGCCCATTCACCCCTCCACTTT
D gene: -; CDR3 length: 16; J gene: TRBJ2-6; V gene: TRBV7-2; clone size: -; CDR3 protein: CASTIATGSGANVLTF; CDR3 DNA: TGTGCCAGCACCATAGCCACAGGGTCTGGGGCCAACGTCCTGACTTTC
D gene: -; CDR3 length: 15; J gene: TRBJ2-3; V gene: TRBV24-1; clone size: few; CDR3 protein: CATSDLRGSTDTQYF; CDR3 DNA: TGTGCCACCAGTGATTTGAGGGGGAGCACAGATACGCAGTATTTT
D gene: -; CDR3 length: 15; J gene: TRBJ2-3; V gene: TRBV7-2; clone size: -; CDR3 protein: CASSLLGPNTDTQYF; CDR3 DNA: TGTGCCAGCAGCTTATTGGGCCCAAACACAGATACGCAGTATTTT
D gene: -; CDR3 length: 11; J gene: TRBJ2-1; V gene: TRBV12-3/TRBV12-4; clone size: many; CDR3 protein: CASSFAARQFF; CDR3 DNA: TGTGCCAGCAGTTTCGCGGCTAGGCAGTTCTTC
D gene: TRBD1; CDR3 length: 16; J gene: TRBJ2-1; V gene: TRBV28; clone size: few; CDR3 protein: CASSRTGGRPYNEQFF; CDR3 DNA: TGTGCCAGCAGTCGAACAGGGGGCCGACCATACAATGAGCAGTTCTTC
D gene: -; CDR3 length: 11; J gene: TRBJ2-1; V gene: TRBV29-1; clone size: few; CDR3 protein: CSVDQGPEQFF; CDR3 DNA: TGCAGCGTTGATCAGGGGCCTGAGCAGTTCTTC
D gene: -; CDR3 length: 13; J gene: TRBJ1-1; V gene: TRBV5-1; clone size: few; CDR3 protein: CASSPGGEGKAFF; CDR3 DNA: TGCGCCAGCAGCCCCGGGGGTGAGGGAAAAGCTTTCTTT
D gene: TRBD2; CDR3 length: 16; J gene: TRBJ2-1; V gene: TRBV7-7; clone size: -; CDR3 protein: CASSPGLAGGENEQFF; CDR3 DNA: TGTGCTAGCAGCCCGGGACTAGCGGGAGGCGAGAATGAGCAGTTCTTC
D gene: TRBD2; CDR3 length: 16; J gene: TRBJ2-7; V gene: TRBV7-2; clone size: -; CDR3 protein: CASSLDSGTSGYEQYF; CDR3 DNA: TGTGCCAGCAGCTTAGATTCCGGGACTAGCGGCTACGAGCAGTACTTC
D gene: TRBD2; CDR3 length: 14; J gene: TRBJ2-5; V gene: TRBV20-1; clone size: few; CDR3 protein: CSARGRGGRETQYF; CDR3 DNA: TGCAGTGCTAGAGGGCGGGGGGGCCGCGAGACCCAGTACTTC
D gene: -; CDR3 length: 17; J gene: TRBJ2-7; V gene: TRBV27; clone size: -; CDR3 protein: CASSLSKAGTFSYEQYF; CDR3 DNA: TGTGCCAGCAGTTTATCGAAGGCAGGGACCTTTTCCTACGAGCAGTACTTC
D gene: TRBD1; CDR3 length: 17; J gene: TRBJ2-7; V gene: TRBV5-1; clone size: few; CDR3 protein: CASSRTPGQGSSYEQYF; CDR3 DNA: TGCGCCAGCAGCCGGACCCCTGGACAGGGGAGCTCCTACGAGCAGTACTTC
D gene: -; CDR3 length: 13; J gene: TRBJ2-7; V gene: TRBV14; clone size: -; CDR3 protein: CASSQVGRGEQYF; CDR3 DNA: TGTGCCAGCAGCCAAGTGGGTAGGGGCGAGCAGTACTTC
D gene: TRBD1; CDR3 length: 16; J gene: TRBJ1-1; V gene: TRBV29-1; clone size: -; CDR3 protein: CSVEPPWTGDVAEAFF; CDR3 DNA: TGCAGCGTTGAACCCCCGTGGACAGGGGACGTGGCTGAAGCTTTCTTT
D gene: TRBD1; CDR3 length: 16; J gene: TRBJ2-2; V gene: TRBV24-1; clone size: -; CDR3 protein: CATSDPGQPNTGELFF; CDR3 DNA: TGTGCCACCAGTGACCCGGGACAGCCCAACACCGGGGAGCTGTTTTTT
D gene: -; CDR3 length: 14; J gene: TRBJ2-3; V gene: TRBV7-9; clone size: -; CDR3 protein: CASSTDRSRDTQYF; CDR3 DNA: TGTGCCAGCAGCACGGATCGATCCAGGGATACGCAGTATTTT
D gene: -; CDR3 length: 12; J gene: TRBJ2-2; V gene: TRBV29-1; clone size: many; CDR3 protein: CSARTTPGELFF; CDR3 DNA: TGCAGTGCCAGGACAACCCCCGGGGAGCTGTTTTTT
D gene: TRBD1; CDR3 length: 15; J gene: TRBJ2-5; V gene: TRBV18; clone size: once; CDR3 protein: CASSPAPTGAETQYF; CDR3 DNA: TGTGCCAGCTCACCCGCCCCCACAGGGGCTGAGACCCAGTACTTC
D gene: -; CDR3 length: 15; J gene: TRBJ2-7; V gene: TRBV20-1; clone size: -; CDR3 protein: CSARGRPTISYEQYF; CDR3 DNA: TGCAGTGCTAGAGGACGTCCTACCATCTCCTACGAGCAGTACTTC
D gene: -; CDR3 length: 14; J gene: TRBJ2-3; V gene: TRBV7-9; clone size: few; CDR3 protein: CASSLWDRTDTQYF; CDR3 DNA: TGTGCCAGCAGCTTATGGGACCGCACAGATACGCAGTATTTT
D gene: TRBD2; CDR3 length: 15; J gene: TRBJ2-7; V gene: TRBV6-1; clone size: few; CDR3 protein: CASSLFAGGIYEQYF; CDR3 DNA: TGTGCCAGCAGCCTATTCGCGGGGGGCATCTACGAGCAGTACTTC
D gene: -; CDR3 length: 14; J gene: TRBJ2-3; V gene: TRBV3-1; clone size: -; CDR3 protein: CASSQVSLTDTQYF; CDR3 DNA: TGTGCCAGCAGCCAAGTTTCCCTCACAGATACGCAGTATTTT
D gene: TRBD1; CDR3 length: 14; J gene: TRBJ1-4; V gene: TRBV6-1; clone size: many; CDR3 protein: CASSLDREGEKLFF; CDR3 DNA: TGTGCCAGCAGTCTTGACAGGGAAGGAGAAAAACTGTTTTTT
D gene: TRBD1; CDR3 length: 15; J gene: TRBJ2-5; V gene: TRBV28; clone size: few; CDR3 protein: CASSPTTGGRETQYF; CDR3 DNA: TGTGCCAGCAGTCCCACCACAGGGGGCAGAGAGACCCAGTACTTC
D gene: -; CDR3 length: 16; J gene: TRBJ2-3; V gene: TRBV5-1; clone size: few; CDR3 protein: CASSLARGFSTDTQYF; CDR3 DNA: TGCGCCAGCAGCTTGGCCCGGGGTTTCAGCACAGATACGCAGTATTTT
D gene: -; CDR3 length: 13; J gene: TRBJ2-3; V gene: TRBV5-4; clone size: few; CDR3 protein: CASSLARGDTQYF; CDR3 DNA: TGTGCCAGCAGCTTGGCCCGAGGGGATACGCAGTATTTT
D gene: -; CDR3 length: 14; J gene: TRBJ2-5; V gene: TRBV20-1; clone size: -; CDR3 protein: CSAPNRRGQETQYF; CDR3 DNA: TGCAGTGCTCCTAACCGACGAGGCCAAGAGACCCAGTACTTC
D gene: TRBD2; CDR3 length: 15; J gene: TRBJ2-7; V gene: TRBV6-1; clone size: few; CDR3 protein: CASRPTSGRFDEQYF; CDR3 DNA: TGTGCCAGCAGACCGACTAGCGGGAGGTTCGACGAGCAGTACTTC
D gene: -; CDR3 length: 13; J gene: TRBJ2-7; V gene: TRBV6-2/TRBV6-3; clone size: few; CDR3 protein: CASGGATVSEQYF; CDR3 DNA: TGTGCCAGCGGAGGGGCGACAGTTTCCGAGCAGTACTTC
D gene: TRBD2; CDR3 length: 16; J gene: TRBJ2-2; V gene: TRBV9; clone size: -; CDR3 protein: CASSVVSSGSAGELFF; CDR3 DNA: TGTGCCAGCAGCGTAGTCTCTAGCGGGAGCGCCGGGGAGCTGTTTTTT
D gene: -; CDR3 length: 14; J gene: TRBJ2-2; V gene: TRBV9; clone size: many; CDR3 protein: CASSVVEGTGELFF; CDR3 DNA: TGTGCCAGCAGCGTAGTAGAAGGCACCGGGGAGCTGTTTTTT
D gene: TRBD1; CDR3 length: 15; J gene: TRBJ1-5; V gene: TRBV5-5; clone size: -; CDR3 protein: CASTTGEGSGQPQHF; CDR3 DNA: TGTGCCAGCACCACAGGGGAGGGTAGCGGTCAGCCCCAGCATTTT
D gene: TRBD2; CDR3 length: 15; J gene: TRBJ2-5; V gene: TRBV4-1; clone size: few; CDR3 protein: CASSQSLAGVETQYF; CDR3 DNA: TGCGCCAGCAGCCAAAGCCTAGCGGGAGTAGAGACCCAGTACTTC
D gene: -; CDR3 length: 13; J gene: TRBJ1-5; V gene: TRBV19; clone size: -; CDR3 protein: CASRGGDGQPQHF; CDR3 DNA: TGTGCCAGTAGGGGGGGTGACGGTCAGCCCCAGCATTTT
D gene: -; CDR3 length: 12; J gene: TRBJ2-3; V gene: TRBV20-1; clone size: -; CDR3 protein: CSARGYGHTQYF; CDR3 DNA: TGCAGTGCTAGGGGGTACGGGCATACGCAGTATTTT
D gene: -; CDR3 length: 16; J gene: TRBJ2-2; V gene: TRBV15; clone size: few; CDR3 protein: CATSRDSGARTGELFF; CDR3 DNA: TGTGCCACCAGCAGAGATTCGGGGGCACGGACCGGGGAGCTGTTTTTT
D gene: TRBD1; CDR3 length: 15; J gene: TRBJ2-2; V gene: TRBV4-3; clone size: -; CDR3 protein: CASSQGQGATGELFF; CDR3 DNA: TGCGCCAGCAGCCAGGGACAGGGAGCCACCGGGGAGCTGTTTTTT
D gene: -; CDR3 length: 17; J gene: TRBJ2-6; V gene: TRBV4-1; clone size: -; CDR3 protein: CASRQQDSHSGANVLTF; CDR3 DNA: TGCGCCAGCAGACAACAGGACTCCCACTCTGGGGCCAACGTCCTGACTTTC
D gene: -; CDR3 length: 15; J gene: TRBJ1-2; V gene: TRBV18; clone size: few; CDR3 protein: CASSPTALINYGYTF; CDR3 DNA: TGTGCCAGCTCACCAACGGCACTGATTAACTATGGCTACACCTTC
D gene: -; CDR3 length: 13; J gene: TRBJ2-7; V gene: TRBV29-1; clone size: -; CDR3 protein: CSVEEGGISEQYF; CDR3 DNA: TGCAGCGTTGAAGAGGGGGGTATTAGCGAGCAGTACTTC
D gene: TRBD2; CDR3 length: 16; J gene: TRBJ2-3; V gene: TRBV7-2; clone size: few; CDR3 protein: CASSLLGLAGGDTQYF; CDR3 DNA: TGTGCCAGCAGCCTCTTAGGTCTAGCGGGGGGGGATACGCAGTATTTT
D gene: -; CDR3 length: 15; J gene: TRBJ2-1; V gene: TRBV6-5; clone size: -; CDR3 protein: CASSYKDTSYNEQFF; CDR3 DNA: TGTGCCAGCAGTTACAAGGACACCTCCTACAATGAGCAGTTCTTC
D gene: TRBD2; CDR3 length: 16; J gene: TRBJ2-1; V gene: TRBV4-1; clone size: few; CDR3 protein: CASSRFTSGSSYEQFF; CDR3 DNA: TGCGCCAGCAGCCGATTTACTAGCGGGAGTAGCTATGAGCAGTTCTTC
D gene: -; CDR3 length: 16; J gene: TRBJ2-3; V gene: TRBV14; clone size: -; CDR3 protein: CASSQVDKTFTDTQYF; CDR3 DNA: TGTGCCAGCAGCCAAGTGGACAAGACTTTCACAGATACGCAGTATTTT
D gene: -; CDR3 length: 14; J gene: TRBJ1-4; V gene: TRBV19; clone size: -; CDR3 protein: CASRKTSTNEKLFF; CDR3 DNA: TGTGCCAGTAGGAAGACTTCAACTAATGAAAAACTGTTTTTT
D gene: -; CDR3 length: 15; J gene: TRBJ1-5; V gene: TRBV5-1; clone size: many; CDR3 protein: CASSPDGQRNQPQHF; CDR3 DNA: TGCGCCAGCAGCCCTGACGGACAGCGTAATCAGCCCCAGCATTTT
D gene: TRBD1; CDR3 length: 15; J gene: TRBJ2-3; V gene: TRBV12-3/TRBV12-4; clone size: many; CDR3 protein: CASSLRQGGTDTQYF; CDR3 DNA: TGTGCCAGCAGTCTTAGACAGGGCGGAACAGATACGCAGTATTTT
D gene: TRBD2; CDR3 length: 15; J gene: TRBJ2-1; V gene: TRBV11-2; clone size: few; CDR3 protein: CASSYRGLALNEQFF; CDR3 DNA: TGTGCCAGCAGCTATAGGGGACTAGCGTTGAATGAGCAGTTCTTC
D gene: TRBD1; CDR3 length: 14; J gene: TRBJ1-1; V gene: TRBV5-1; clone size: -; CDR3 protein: CASSEGQRYTEAFF; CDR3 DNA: TGCGCCAGCAGCGAGGGACAGAGATACACTGAAGCTTTCTTT
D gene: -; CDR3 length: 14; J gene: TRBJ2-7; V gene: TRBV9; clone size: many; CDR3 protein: CASSVGQGTYEQYF; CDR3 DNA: TGTGCCAGCAGCGTAGGGCAGGGGACCTACGAGCAGTACTTC